This TCR beta chain was identified in a study of cytomegalovirus exposure and HLA in healthy donors. Vbeta (60) and Jbeta (13) primers were used in the PCR. Per the original data handling: About 9.9 million of the about 80 million unique TCR beta chains counted in a later analysis were shared. Profiling relied on immunoSEQ multiplex PCR, and the TCRdb table lists in-frame clones only, not all of them. The V and J calls and clone size were taken over from that table, and D and trimming were inferred from the DNA. Among approximately 150,000 clones listed, 76% were seen once. Study-wide results and limits: Donors were assumed by presence/absence analyses to have roughly uniform sequencing depth. With DRB1 most and HLA-C fewest, TCR association rates differed between HLA loci in a later analysis. In a later analysis, about 17,000 TCR beta sequences were associated with HLA alleles at 0.05 false discovery rate.

This clone was seen a single time. What it binds is unknown. V shed 7 bases, J shed 7 bases, and the junction held 3 bases outside the gene matches. The CDR3 is made up of 13 amino acids. Germline loops: CDR1 MDHEN, CDR2 SYDVKM. The rearrangement uses TRBV28 and TRBJ2-1; 11 bases fit TRBD2. The material sequenced was PBMCs. The clonotype was recovered from a man in his forties in good health and CMV-seronegative. CDR3 bases: TGTGCCAGCACCACTAGCGGGAGTAATGAGCAGTTCTTC. Translated, it gives CASTTSGSNEQFF.